This T cell receptor beta chain is drawn from a study of beta chain features in type 1 diabetes. Study conclusions and caveats: Shortening that was moderate but significant affected the TCRB CDR3s of Type 1 diabetes patients in all four CD4+ subsets. Insertions were fewer and deletions more numerous at VDJ junctions in type 1 diabetes patients.

Stem cell-like memory, regulatory, central memory and naive CD4+ cells were sorted via CD45RO/CCR7/CD25/CD127/CD95/CD27. Turning to this clone: What it binds is unknown.

Of the isolated RNA, all was reverse transcribed, and so the sequenced material was expressed TCRB transcripts. The data were produced by immunoSEQ multiplex PCR, yet TCRdb's version contains in-frame clones alone and is incomplete. The sample contains 250,000 to 300,000 clones, less than 30% of which appear only once. After removal of 6 bases from V and 5 bases from J, the junction contained 4 bases not matched to a gene. This CDR3 spans 12 amino acids. CDR1 is PRHDT and CDR2 is FYEKMQ in the germline V gene (reference sequence). The sample taken for sequencing was naive CD4+ T cells from blood. The receptor comes from a woman aged 25 to 39 with type 1 diabetes. The V and J genes are TRBV13 and TRBJ2-7; 7 nucleotides line up with TRBD1. CDR3 DNA: TGTGCCAGCAGTCGGACAGGCGACGAGCAGTACTTC. This encodes CASSRTGDEQYF.